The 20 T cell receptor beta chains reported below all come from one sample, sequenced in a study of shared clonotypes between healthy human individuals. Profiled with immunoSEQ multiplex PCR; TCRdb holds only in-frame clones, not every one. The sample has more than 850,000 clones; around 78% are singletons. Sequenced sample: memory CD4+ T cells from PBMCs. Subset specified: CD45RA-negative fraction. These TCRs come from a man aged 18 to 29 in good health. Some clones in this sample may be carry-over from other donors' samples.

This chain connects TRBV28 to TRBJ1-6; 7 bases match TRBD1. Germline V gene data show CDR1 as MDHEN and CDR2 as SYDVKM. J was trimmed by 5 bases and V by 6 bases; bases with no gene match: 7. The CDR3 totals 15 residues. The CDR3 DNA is TGTGCCAGCAGGCCGACAGGGATCGATAATTCACCCCTCCACTTT. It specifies CASRPTGIDNSPLHF.

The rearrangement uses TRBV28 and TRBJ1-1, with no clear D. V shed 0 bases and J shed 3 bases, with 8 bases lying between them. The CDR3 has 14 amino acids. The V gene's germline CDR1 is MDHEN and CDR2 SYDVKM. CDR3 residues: CASSLWGRDTEAFF. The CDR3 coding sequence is TGTGCCAGCAGTTTATGGGGGAGGGACACTGAAGCTTTCTTT.

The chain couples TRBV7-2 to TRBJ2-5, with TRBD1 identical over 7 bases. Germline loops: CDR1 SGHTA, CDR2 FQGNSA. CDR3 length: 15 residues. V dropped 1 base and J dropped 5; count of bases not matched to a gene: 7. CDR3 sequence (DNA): TGTGCCAGCAGCTTAGTCAAGGGGGCAGGCGAGACCCAGTACTTC. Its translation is CASSLVKGAGETQYF. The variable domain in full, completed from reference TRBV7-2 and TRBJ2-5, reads GAGVSQSPSNKVTEKGKDVELRCDPISGHTALYWYRQSLGQGLEFLIYFQGNSAPDKSGLPSDRFSAERTGGSVSTLTIQRTQQEDSAVYLCASSLVKGAGETQYFGPGTRLLVL.

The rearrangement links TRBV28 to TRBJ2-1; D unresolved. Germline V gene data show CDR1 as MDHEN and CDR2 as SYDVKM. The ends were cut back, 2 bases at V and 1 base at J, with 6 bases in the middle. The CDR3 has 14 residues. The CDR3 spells CASSLRTSYNEQFF. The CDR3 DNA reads TGTGCCAGCAGTTTAAGGACGTCCTACAATGAGCAGTTCTTC.

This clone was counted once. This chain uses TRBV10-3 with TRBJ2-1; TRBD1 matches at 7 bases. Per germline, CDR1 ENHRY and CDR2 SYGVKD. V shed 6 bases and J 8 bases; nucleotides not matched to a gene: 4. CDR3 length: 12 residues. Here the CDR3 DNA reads TGTGCCATCAGGGGACAGTTGGATGAGCAGTTCTTC. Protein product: CAIRGQLDEQFF.

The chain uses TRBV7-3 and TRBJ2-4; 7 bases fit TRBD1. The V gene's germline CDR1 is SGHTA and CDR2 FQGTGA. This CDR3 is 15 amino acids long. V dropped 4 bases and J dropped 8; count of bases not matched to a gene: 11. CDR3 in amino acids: CASSYSGTVLDIQYF. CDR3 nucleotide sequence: TGTGCCAGCAGCTACTCCGGGACAGTCCTCGACATTCAGTACTTC.

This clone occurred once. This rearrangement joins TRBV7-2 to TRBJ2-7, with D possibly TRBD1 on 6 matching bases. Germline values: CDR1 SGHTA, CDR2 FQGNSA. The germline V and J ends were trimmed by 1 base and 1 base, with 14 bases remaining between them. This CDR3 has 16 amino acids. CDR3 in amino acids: CASSLVAQGPSYEQYF. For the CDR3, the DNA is TGTGCCAGCAGCTTAGTTGCACAGGGACCTTCCTACGAGCAGTACTTC.

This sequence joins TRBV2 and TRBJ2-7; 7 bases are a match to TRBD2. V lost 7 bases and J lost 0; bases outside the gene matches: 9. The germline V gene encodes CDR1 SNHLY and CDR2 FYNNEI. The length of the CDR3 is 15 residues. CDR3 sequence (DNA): TGTGCCAGCACGGGGGACGGGAGGAGCTCCTACGAGCAGTACTTC. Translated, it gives CASTGDGRSSYEQYF.

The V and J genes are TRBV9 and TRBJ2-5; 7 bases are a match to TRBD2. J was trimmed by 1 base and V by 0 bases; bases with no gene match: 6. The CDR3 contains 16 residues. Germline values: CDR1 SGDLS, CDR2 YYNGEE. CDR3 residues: CASSVGSSGAQETQYF. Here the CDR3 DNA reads TGTGCCAGCAGCGTAGGATCTAGCGGAGCCCAAGAGACCCAGTACTTC. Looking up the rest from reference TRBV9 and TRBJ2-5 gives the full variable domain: DSGVTQTPKHLITATGQRVTLRCSPRSGDLSVYWYQQSLDQGLQFLIQYYNGEERAKGNILERFSAQQFPDLHSELNLSSLELGDSALYFCASSVGSSGAQETQYFGPGTRLLVL.

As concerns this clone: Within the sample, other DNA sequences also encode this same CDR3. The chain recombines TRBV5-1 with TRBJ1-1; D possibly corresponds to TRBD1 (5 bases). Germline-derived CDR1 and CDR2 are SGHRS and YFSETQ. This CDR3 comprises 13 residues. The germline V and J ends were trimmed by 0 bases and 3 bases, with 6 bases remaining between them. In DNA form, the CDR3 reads TGCGCCAGCAGCTTGGTAGGGGACACTGAAGCTTTCTTT. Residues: CASSLVGDTEAFF.

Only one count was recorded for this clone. CDR3 sequence: CASSWPGQGAETQYF. The CDR3 DNA follows: TGTGCCAGCAGTTGGCCCGGACAGGGAGCGGAGACCCAGTACTTC. V gene TRBV6-6 combines with J gene TRBJ2-5; 8 bases align to TRBD1. V dropped 4 bases and J dropped 5; count of bases not matched to a gene: 9. Germline V lookup: CDR1 MNHNY, CDR2 SVGAGI (reference sequence). The CDR3 sequence is 15 residues long.

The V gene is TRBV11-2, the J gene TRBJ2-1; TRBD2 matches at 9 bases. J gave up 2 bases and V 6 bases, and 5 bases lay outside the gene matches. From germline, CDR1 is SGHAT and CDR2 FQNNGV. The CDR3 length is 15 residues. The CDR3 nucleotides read TGTGCCAGCAGGATCCTAGCGGGACCCTACAATGAGCAGTTCTTC. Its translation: CASRILAGPYNEQFF.

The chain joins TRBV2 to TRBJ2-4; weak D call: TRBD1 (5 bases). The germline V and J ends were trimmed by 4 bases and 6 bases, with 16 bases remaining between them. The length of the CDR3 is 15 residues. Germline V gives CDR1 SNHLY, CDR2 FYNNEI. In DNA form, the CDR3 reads TGTGCCAGCAGTGCCCCAACAGGTCGTGGAAACATTCAGTACTTC. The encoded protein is CASSAPTGRGNIQYF.

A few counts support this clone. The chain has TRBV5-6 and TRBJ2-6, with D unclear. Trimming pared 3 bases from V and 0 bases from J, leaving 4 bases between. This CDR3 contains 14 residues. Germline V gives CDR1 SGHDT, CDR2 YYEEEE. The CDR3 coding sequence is TGTGCCAGCAGCTCAAGCTCTGGGGCCAACGTCCTGACTTTC. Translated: CASSSSSGANVLTF.

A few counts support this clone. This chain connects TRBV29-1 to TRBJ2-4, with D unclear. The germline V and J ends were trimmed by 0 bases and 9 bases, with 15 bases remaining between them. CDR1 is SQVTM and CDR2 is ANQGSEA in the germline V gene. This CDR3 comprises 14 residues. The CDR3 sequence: CSVEELAPDGIQYF. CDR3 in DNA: TGCAGCGTTGAAGAATTGGCTCCTGATGGCATTCAGTACTTC.

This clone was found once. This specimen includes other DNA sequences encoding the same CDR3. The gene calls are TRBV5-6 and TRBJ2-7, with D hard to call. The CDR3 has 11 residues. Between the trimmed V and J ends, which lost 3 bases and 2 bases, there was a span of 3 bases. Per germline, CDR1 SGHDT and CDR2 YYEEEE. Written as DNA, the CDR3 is TGTGCCAGCAGCTCAGCCTACGAGCAGTACTTC. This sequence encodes CASSSAYEQYF. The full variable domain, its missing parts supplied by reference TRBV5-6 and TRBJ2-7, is DAGVTQSPTHLIKTRGQQVTLRCSPKSGHDTVSWYQQALGQGPQFIFQYYEEEERQRGNFPDRFSGHQFPNYSSELNVNALLLGDSALYLCASSSAYEQYFGPGTRLTVT.

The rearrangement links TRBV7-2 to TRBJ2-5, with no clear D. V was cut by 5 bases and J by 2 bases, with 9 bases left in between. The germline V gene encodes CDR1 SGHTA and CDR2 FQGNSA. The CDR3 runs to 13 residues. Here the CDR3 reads CASSKTRQETQYF. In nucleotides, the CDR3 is TGTGCCAGCAGCAAGACTCGACAAGAGACCCAGTACTTC.

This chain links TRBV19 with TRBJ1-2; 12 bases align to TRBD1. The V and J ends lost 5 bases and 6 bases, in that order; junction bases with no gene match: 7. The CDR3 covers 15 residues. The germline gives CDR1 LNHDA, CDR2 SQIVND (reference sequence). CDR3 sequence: CASSGTGGARNGYTF. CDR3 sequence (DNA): TGTGCCAGTAGTGGGACAGGGGGCGCGAGGAATGGCTACACCTTC. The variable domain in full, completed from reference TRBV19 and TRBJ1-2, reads DGGITQSPKYLFRKEGQNVTLSCEQNLNHDAMYWYRQDPGQGLRLIYYSQIVNDFQKGDIAEGYSVSREKKESFPLTVTSAQKNPTAFYLCASSGTGGARNGYTFGSGTRLTVV.

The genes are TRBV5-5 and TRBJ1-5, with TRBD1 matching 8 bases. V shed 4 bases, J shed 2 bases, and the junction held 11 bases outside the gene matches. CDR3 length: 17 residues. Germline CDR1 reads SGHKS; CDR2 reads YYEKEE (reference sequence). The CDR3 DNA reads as TGTGCCAGCAGCCCCAAAAGACAGGGGAATGGCAATCAGCCCCAGCATTTT. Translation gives CASSPKRQGNGNQPQHF.

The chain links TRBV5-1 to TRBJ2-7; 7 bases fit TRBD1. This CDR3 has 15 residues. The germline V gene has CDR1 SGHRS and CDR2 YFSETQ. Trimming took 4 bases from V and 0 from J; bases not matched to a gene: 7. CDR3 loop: CASSRGTEGSYEQYF. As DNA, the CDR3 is TGCGCCAGCAGCAGAGGGACAGAGGGCTCCTACGAGCAGTACTTC.